The 17 T cell receptor beta chains given below trace back to one sample, sequenced in a study of T cell responses to AZD1222 COVID-19 vaccine. The table came from immunoSEQ multiplex PCR; TCRdb's copy has only in-frame clones and leaves some out. The table records under 200,000 clones, around 95% of them present only once. The source was peripheral blood, collected on day 0 of AZD1222 vaccination. These receptors were collected from an adult in good health.

The DNA for the CDR3 is TGTGCCAGCACTTTGGGGCAGGGTGGCCAGCCCCAGCATTTT. Protein product: CASTLGQGGQPQHF. This chain uses TRBV28 with TRBJ1-5; D might be TRBD1 (5 bases). The germline V and J ends were trimmed by 7 bases and 7 bases, with 17 bases remaining between them. The CDR3 is 14 amino acids. Germline V gene sequence: CDR1 MDHEN, CDR2 SYDVKM.

This chain links TRBV24-1 with TRBJ2-2; 7 bases map to TRBD1. The CDR3 has 14 amino acids. After removal of 6 bases from V and 1 base from J, the junction contained 1 base not matched to a gene. Germline V CDR1 and CDR2: KGHDR, SFDVKD. The CDR3 nucleotides are TGTGCCACCAGTTGGGACAGGAACACCGGGGAGCTGTTTTTT. Protein product: CATSWDRNTGELFF.

The rearrangement uses TRBV6-5 and TRBJ2-2, with TRBD2 as a possible D gene (6 bases). The V end lost 5 bases, the J end lost 3 bases, and 13 bases lay between the germline ends. This CDR3 has 15 residues. Germline CDR1 is MNHEY and CDR2 is SVGAGI. In DNA, the CDR3 is TGTGCCAGCAGTCTATCTAGCGCTTACACCGGGGAGCTGTTTTTT. It encodes CASSLSSAYTGELFF.

The CDR3 DNA sequence: TGTGCCAGCAGCCAAGGAACAGGGGTGCTGGGCTACACCTTC. This encodes CASSQGTGVLGYTF. The rearrangement uses TRBV14 and TRBJ1-2, with 7 bases lining up with TRBD1. This CDR3 spans 14 amino acids. The germline CDR1 and CDR2 sequences are SGHDN and FVKESK. The V gene end was trimmed by 1 base and the J gene end by 8 bases; junction bases not matched to a gene: 7.

The rearrangement uses TRBV28 and TRBJ1-1, with 8 bases aligning to TRBD1. J lost 1 base, V lost 5 bases, and 3 bases had no gene match. The CDR3 is made up of 14 amino acids. Germline-derived CDR1 and CDR2 are MDHEN and SYDVKM. CDR3 nucleotide sequence: TGTGCCAGCAGTCTCACAGGGGGGAACACTGAAGCTTTCTTT. Translated: CASSLTGGNTEAFF. Based on the CDR3 plus reference TRBV28 and TRBJ1-1, the full variable domain is DVKVTQSSRYLVKRTGEKVFLECVQDMDHENMFWYRQDPGLGLRLIYFSYDVKMKEKGDIPEGYSVSREKKERFSLILESASTNQTSMYLCASSLTGGNTEAFFGQGTRLTVV.

The sample holds one count of this clone. The chain is built from TRBV2 and TRBJ1-6; D gene uncertain. The CDR3 contains 15 residues. The germline V gene encodes CDR1 SNHLY and CDR2 FYNNEI. V lost 2 bases, J lost 10 bases, and 15 bases lay in between. CDR3 protein: CASSEQDTPKSPLHF. CDR3 bases: TGTGCCAGCAGTGAACAAGACACTCCGAAGTCACCCCTCCACTTT.

The V and J genes are TRBV7-8 and TRBJ2-7; tentatively, D is TRBD1 or TRBD2 (5 bases each). The V and J ends lost 1 base and 0 bases respectively, with 19 bases between them. CDR1 is SGHVS and CDR2 is FQNEAQ in the germline V gene. This CDR3 spans 18 amino acids. CDR3 in DNA: TGTGCCAGCAGCTTAGGATCGGGGCTGAGCGCGAGCTCCTACGAGCAGTACTTC. Translated: CASSLGSGLSASSYEQYF. The whole variable domain, filled in from reference TRBV7-8 and TRBJ2-7, reads GAGVSQSPRYKVAKRGQDVALRCDPISGHVSLFWYQQALGQGPEFLTYFQNEAQLDKSGLPSDRFFAERPEGSVSTLKIQRTQQEDSAVYLCASSLGSGLSASSYEQYFGPGTRLTVT.

On this clone: Other DNA sequences from this sample encode an identical CDR3 as well. The chain joins TRBV12-3 or TRBV12-4 to TRBJ2-7; D is undetermined. CDR3 length equals 13 residues. The germline V and J ends were trimmed by 11 bases and 0 bases, with 14 bases remaining between them. CDR3 in amino acids: CASRPGGSYEQYF. The CDR3 DNA reads TGTGCCTCCCGCCCGGGCGGCTCCTACGAGCAGTACTTC.

The V call is TRBV5-1, the J call TRBJ2-7; the match to TRBD2 covers 7 bases. Germline V gene sequence: CDR1 SGHRS, CDR2 YFSETQ. The CDR3 length is 13 residues. V was clipped by 3 bases and J by 3 bases; unmatched bases: 3. The DNA of the CDR3 is TGCGCCAGCAGCTGGGGCGGGGGCTACGAGCAGTACTTC. As protein: CASSWGGGYEQYF.

This clone was picked up a small number of times. The CDR3 sequence: CASSFGAGAYEQYF. For the CDR3, the DNA is TGTGCCAGCAGCTTCGGGGCCGGTGCCTACGAGCAGTACTTC. The chain combines TRBV5-4 with TRBJ2-7, with D perhaps given as TRBD1 or TRBD2 (5 bases each). The CDR3 sequence is 14 residues long. V was trimmed by 2 bases and J by 2 bases, leaving 11 bases between them. Germline V lookup: CDR1 SGHNT, CDR2 YYREEE (reference sequence). Full variable domain (remainder filled in from reference TRBV5-4 and TRBJ2-7): ETGVTQSPTHLIKTRGQQVTLRCSSQSGHNTVSWYQQALGQGPQFIFQYYREEENGRGNFPPRFSGLQFPNYSSELNVNALELDDSALYLCASSFGAGAYEQYFGPGTRLTVT.

This clone was picked up one time. The V and J genes are TRBV28 and TRBJ2-3; D perhaps matches TRBD2 (7 bases). The CDR3 runs to 14 residues. Germline CDR1 is MDHEN and CDR2 is SYDVKM. V lost 6 bases and J lost 6, with 16 bases in between. DNA of the CDR3: TGTGCCAGCAGCCCGAGGGGGGGAGCCGATACGCAGTATTTT. It is translated as CASSPRGGADTQYF.

The chain is built from TRBV7-9 and TRBJ2-2; the D gene is possibly TRBD1 (6 bases). Germline V gene lookup returns CDR1 SEHNR and CDR2 FQNEAQ (reference sequence). V lost 5 bases, J lost 3 bases, and 16 bases lay in between. The CDR3 extends over 16 amino acids. CDR3 DNA: TGTGCCAGCAGCCCCAGGACAGCCCCCGACACCGGGGAGCTGTTTTTT. Translated: CASSPRTAPDTGELFF. Complete variable domain (other parts from reference TRBV7-9 and TRBJ2-2): DTGVSQNPRHKITKRGQNVTFRCDPISEHNRLYWYRQTLGQGPEFLTYFQNEAQLEKSRLLSDRFSAERPKGSFSTLEIQRTEQGDSAMYLCASSPRTAPDTGELFFGEGSRLTVL.

The rearrangement links TRBV11-2 to TRBJ2-2, with 7 bases that match TRBD1. Losses at the gene ends were 5 bases for V and 1 base for J; bases not matched to a gene: 7. This CDR3 contains 16 residues. Per the germline V gene, CDR1 is SGHAT and CDR2 is FQNNGV. DNA of the CDR3: TGTGCCAGCAGCACTCGACAGGGAAAGAACACCGGGGAGCTGTTTTTT. This codes for CASSTRQGKNTGELFF.

CDR3 sequence: CASSSGPAGEYEQYF. The CDR3 coding sequence is TGTGCCAGCAGCTCGGGACCCGCCGGGGAGTACGAGCAGTACTTC. This sequence joins TRBV5-4 and TRBJ2-7; D tentatively reads TRBD1 or TRBD2 (5 bases each). This CDR3 spans 15 amino acids. V was pared by 3 bases and J by 4 bases, with 17 bases between. Germline V gene data show CDR1 as SGHNT and CDR2 as YYREEE (reference sequence).

V is TRBV18 and J is TRBJ1-1; D is undetermined. Trimming shortened V by 3 bases and J by 5 bases, and 10 bases separated the two germline ends. Germline lookup yields CDR1 KGHSH and CDR2 LQKENI. The CDR3 is made up of 13 amino acids. The CDR3 sequence: CASSPKKGTEAFF. The CDR3 DNA is TGTGCCAGCTCACCTAAGAAAGGGACTGAAGCTTTCTTT. The full variable domain, in which reference TRBV18 and TRBJ1-1 provide the parts outside the CDR3, is NAGVMQNPRHLVRRRGQEARLRCSPMKGHSHVYWYRQLPEEGLKFMVYLQKENIIDESGMPKERFSAEFPKEGPSILRIQQVVRGDSAAYFCASSPKKGTEAFFGQGTRLTVV.

This sequence joins TRBV28 and TRBJ2-3, with unresolved D. In germline, CDR1 is MDHEN, CDR2 SYDVKM. The V end was cut by 7 bases, the J end by 1 base, with 33 bases between. This CDR3 is built from 21 residues. CDR3 loop: CASTKFEPTVRNGHRTDTQYF. CDR3 DNA: TGTGCCAGCACTAAGTTCGAGCCCACGGTGAGGAACGGGCACCGCACAGATACGCAGTATTTT.

V gene TRBV2 combines with J gene TRBJ1-1, with D possibly being TRBD1 (5 bases). Trimming removed 10 bases at V and 5 bases at J, with 17 bases between. CDR1 SNHLY and CDR2 FYNNEI come from the germline V gene. CDR3 size: 13 residues. DNA for the CDR3: TGTGCCACGAGCAAAGGAGGGGTAACTGAAGCTTTCTTT. Translated, it gives CATSKGGVTEAFF.